Shown below are 29 T cell receptor beta chains from a single sample sequenced in a study of blood T cell repertoires in COVID-19. Clones were sequenced by immunoSEQ multiplex PCR, and TCRdb holds only the in-frame ones, with some missing. This sample yields about 240,000 clones, of which 65% to 90% are seen a single time; about 4.4% belongs to the top ten. The sample consisted of peripheral blood. All receptors come from a woman in her seventies with acute or convalescent COVID-19.

This chain connects TRBV6-5 to TRBJ2-2; tentative D call: TRBD1 (5 bases). Germline V gene sequence: CDR1 MNHEY, CDR2 SVGAGI. This CDR3 is 15 amino acids long. Trimming shortened V by 4 bases and J by 4 bases, and 13 bases separated the two germline ends. This CDR3 is CASSLSGFRTGELFF. CDR3 bases: TGTGCCAGCAGTTTATCAGGGTTTCGCACCGGGGAGCTGTTTTTT.

This clone was detected a few times. The J gene is TRBJ2-1, the V gene TRBV11-2, with TRBD2 identical over 10 bases. Germline CDR1 SGHAT, CDR2 FQNNGV. The CDR3 has 19 amino acids. V lost 5 bases and J lost 5; bases outside the gene matches: 18. The CDR3 nucleotides are TGTGCCAGCAGCCGACTAGCGGGTGGGGTTCTCTTCTCGGACAATGAGCAGTTCTTC. It codes for CASSRLAGGVLFSDNEQFF. Complete variable domain (other parts from reference TRBV11-2 and TRBJ2-1): EAGVAQSPRYKIIEKRQSVAFWCNPISGHATLYWYQQILGQGPKLLIQFQNNGVVDDSQLPKDRFSAERLKGVDSTLKIQPAKLEDSAVYLCASSRLAGGVLFSDNEQFFGPGTRLTVL.

The rearrangement links TRBV3-1 (or the pseudogene TRBV3-2) to TRBJ2-7; the match to TRBD1 covers 8 bases. Germline lookup yields CDR1 LGHDT and CDR2 YNNKEL (reference sequence). The CDR3 runs 15 residues. The V gene end was trimmed by 6 bases and the J gene end by 0 bases; junction bases not matched to a gene: 7. Written as DNA, the CDR3 is TGTGCCAGCAGTCTGGGACAGGCAAGCTCCTACGAGCAGTACTTC. It translates to CASSLGQASSYEQYF.

Worth noting for this clone: Other DNA sequences of this sample code for an identical CDR3. The gene calls are TRBV5-4 and TRBJ2-7; 9 nucleotides agree with TRBD1. The germline V gene has CDR1 SGHNT and CDR2 YYREEE (reference sequence). V was pared by 4 bases and J by 4 bases, with 6 bases of the junction left unmatched. CDR3 length equals 14 residues. CDR3 nucleotide sequence: TGTGCCAGCAGCCCCGGCGACAGGGGGTACGAGCAGTACTTC. Residues: CASSPGDRGYEQYF.

V gene TRBV7-6 combines with J gene TRBJ2-1, with D maybe TRBD1 (6 bases). The CDR3 sequence is 11 residues long. The V end was cut by 7 bases, the J end by 6 bases, with 7 bases between. Germline assignment: CDR1 SGHVS and CDR2 FNYEAQ. The CDR3 sequence is CASTGVNEQFF. In DNA, the CDR3 is TGTGCCAGCACAGGGGTCAATGAGCAGTTCTTC.

V and J are TRBV10-1 and TRBJ2-3, with 7 bases matching TRBD2. Trimming removed 5 bases from V and 4 bases from J; junction bases left unmatched: 9. This CDR3 comprises 15 residues. Germline-derived CDR1 and CDR2 are WNHNN and SYGVQD (reference sequence). CDR3 amino acids: CASSPAGPPADTQYF. The CDR3 DNA follows: TGCGCCAGCAGTCCAGCGGGACCCCCGGCAGATACGCAGTATTTT.

Points on this clone: Its ends do not fully match the called genes, so a read error is possible. This CDR3 is CASSHSDRGNNNGYTF. In DNA, the CDR3 is TGTGCCAGCAGCCATAGTGACAGGGGCAATAACAATGGCTACACCTTC. V is TRBV3-1 (or the pseudogene TRBV3-2) and J is TRBJ1-2, with 8 positions matching TRBD1. This CDR3 has 16 amino acids. CDR1 is LGHDT, CDR2 YNNKEL, per germline (reference sequence).

The chain is built from TRBV10-2 and TRBJ1-1; 9 nucleotides agree with TRBD1. This CDR3 region has 16 residues. J gave up 3 bases and V 6 bases, and 11 bases lay outside the gene matches. Per the germline V gene, CDR1 is WSHSY and CDR2 is SAAADI. CDR3 protein: CASRARQGVEDTEAFF. The CDR3 nucleotides read TGCGCCAGCAGAGCAAGACAGGGGGTAGAGGACACTGAAGCTTTCTTT.

This chain links TRBV5-1 with TRBJ2-7, with D maybe TRBD2 (7 bases). The V end lost 4 bases, the J end lost 7 bases, and 21 bases lay between the germline ends. The V gene's germline CDR1 is SGHRS and CDR2 YFSETQ. The CDR3 extends over 15 amino acids. In nucleotides, the CDR3 is TGCGCCAGCAGCCCGGGGGGCGGCTATCCGGGGGAGCAGTACTTC. This gives the protein CASSPGGGYPGEQYF.

The chain combines TRBV6-4 with TRBJ1-1; 12 bases align to TRBD1. The ends lost 6 bases at V and 7 bases at J; junction bases unmatched: 6. Germline loops: CDR1 MRHNA, CDR2 SNTAGT. This CDR3 contains 14 residues. This CDR3 is CASRRDRGPGEAFF. For the CDR3, the DNA is TGTGCCAGCAGGCGGGACAGGGGGCCGGGTGAAGCTTTCTTT.

This clone was detected only once. V gene TRBV7-9 combines with J gene TRBJ1-3; 8 bases match TRBD1. Losses at the gene ends were 3 bases for V and 4 bases for J; bases not matched to a gene: 5. Germline V gene sequence: CDR1 SEHNR, CDR2 FQNEAQ (reference sequence). CDR3 length: 15 residues. In DNA form, the CDR3 reads TGTGCCAGCAGCTTCTCCGGGACAGGAGGAAACACCATATATTTT. Translation: CASSFSGTGGNTIYF.

The chain recombines TRBV5-4 with TRBJ1-4, with 7 bases aligning to TRBD1. The germline gives CDR1 SGHNT, CDR2 YYREEE (reference sequence). Unmatched junction bases numbered 9, after V lost 4 bases and J lost 0 bases. The CDR3 extends over 17 amino acids. DNA for the CDR3: TGTGCCAGCAGCCGGGGGACAGAGATTGCAACTAATGAAAAACTGTTTTTT. This encodes CASSRGTEIATNEKLFF.

This clone was detected once. CDR3 DNA sequence: TGCAGCGTTGAAGGGTGGGAGAGCGAAAAACTGTTTTTT. It yields the protein CSVEGWESEKLFF. The rearrangement uses TRBV29-1 and TRBJ1-4; D gene ambiguous. The CDR3 has 13 amino acids. Germline V gene sequence: CDR1 SQVTM, CDR2 ANQGSEA. Trimming took 1 base from V and 8 from J, leaving 11 bases between them.

The rearrangement joins TRBV4-3 to TRBJ2-6; weak D call: TRBD2 (6 bases). Trimming removed 1 base from V and 2 bases from J, with 9 bases in between. Germline V gives CDR1 LGHNA, CDR2 YSLEER. There are 16 residues in the CDR3. CDR3 nucleotides: TGCGCCAGCAGCCAAGTCGGAGGGACTGGGGCCAACGTCCTGACTTTC. Protein sequence: CASSQVGGTGANVLTF.

This clone has a single count. This chain connects TRBV4-2 to TRBJ1-5; 7 bases map to TRBD1. CDR3 length: 17 amino acids. V lost 4 bases to trimming and J lost 2 bases; unmatched junction nucleotides: 11. The germline V gene encodes CDR1 LGHNA and CDR2 YNFKEQ. The CDR3 reads CASSPTGVESGNQPQHF. The CDR3 nucleotides read TGTGCCAGCAGCCCTACAGGGGTTGAGTCGGGCAATCAGCCCCAGCATTTT.

The chain employs TRBV28 and TRBJ2-3; D is uncertain. Trimming pared 6 bases from V and 7 bases from J, leaving 8 bases between. CDR3 length: 11 amino acids. Germline CDR1 MDHEN, CDR2 SYDVKM. The chain's CDR3 is CASRYEHTQYF. In DNA, the CDR3 is TGTGCCAGCAGGTATGAGCATACGCAGTATTTT.

The chain combines TRBV28 with TRBJ1-5; no definite D call. CDR1 and CDR2 (germline): MDHEN, SYDVKM. V was clipped by 1 base and J by 7 bases, with 5 bases between them. This CDR3 has 12 residues. Here the CDR3 reads CASSLSTQPQHF. The CDR3 coding sequence is TGTGCCAGCAGTTTATCAACACAGCCCCAGCATTTT.

V is TRBV20-1 and J is TRBJ2-7; 12 bases map to TRBD2. Germline CDR1 reads DFQATT; CDR2 reads SNEGSKA (reference sequence). The J segment lost 5 bases and the V segment lost 3 bases, leaving 2 bases of the junction unmatched. The CDR3 runs 13 residues. The CDR3 reads CSASASGGDEQYF. CDR3 sequence (DNA): TGCAGTGCTAGTGCTAGCGGGGGGGACGAGCAGTACTTC.

The rearrangement links TRBV5-1 to TRBJ1-5, with unresolved D. Germline-derived CDR1 and CDR2 are SGHRS and YFSETQ. The CDR3 has 13 residues. V gave up 4 bases and J gave up 4 bases, with 9 bases separating them. The CDR3 sequence: CASSHGRNQPQHF. The CDR3, as DNA: TGCGCCAGCAGCCATGGCAGGAATCAGCCCCAGCATTTT.

The CDR3 is CAWSRGSGGVTDTQYF. The CDR3 DNA sequence: TGTGCCTGGAGTAGGGGGAGCGGGGGGGTCACAGATACGCAGTATTTT. This chain joins TRBV30 and TRBJ2-3; TRBD2 agrees at 10 bases. Losses at the gene ends were 2 bases for V and 2 bases for J; bases not matched to a gene: 7. The CDR3 runs to 16 residues. CDR1 is GTSNPN, CDR2 SVGIG, per germline (reference sequence). The full variable domain, rest sourced from reference TRBV30 and TRBJ2-3, is SQTIHQWPATLVQPVGSPLSLECTVEGTSNPNLYWYRQAAGRGLQLLFYSVGIGQISSEVPQNLSASRPQDRQFILSSKKLLLSDSGFYLCAWSRGSGGVTDTQYFGPGTRLTVL.

This clone was found once. This chain links TRBV7-8 with TRBJ1-5; D perhaps matches TRBD1 (6 bases). The CDR3 is made up of 17 amino acids. Trimming shortened V by 1 base and J by 4 bases, and 17 bases separated the two germline ends. Germline V gives CDR1 SGHVS, CDR2 FQNEAQ. The CDR3 protein is CASSLGERGISNQPQHF. The CDR3 region has the DNA TGTGCCAGCAGCTTAGGGGAGAGGGGGATTTCGAATCAGCCCCAGCATTTT.

J is TRBJ1-5 and V is TRBV19; D possibly corresponds to TRBD1 (5 bases). This CDR3 comprises 13 residues. The V end was cut by 6 bases, the J end by 7 bases, with 13 bases between. Germline loops: CDR1 LNHDA, CDR2 SQIVND (reference sequence). The CDR3 is CASSLSGLQPQHF. Written as DNA, the CDR3 is TGTGCCAGTAGCCTATCGGGACTCCAGCCCCAGCATTTT.

The sample holds one count of this clone. The chain has TRBV3-1 (or the pseudogene TRBV3-2) and TRBJ1-2, with no clear D. V was trimmed by 0 bases and J by 3 bases, leaving 11 bases between them. From germline, CDR1 is LGHDT and CDR2 YNNKEL (reference sequence). The CDR3 consists of 15 residues. Here the CDR3 reads CASSQDLIEDYGYTF. Written as DNA, the CDR3 is TGTGCCAGCAGCCAAGACCTAATAGAGGACTATGGCTACACCTTC.

The chain is built from TRBV28 and TRBJ1-1; TRBD1 might be the D (5 bases). Germline loops: CDR1 MDHEN, CDR2 SYDVKM. V dropped 2 bases and J dropped 8 bases, with 9 bases sitting between them. This CDR3 comprises 12 residues. The CDR3, as DNA: TGTGCCAGCAGTTTAAATAAGGGGGAAGCTTTCTTT. Translated: CASSLNKGEAFF.

The DNA for the CDR3 is TGTGCCAGCAGTAGATCCGGGACAGGGGGTGGCTACACCTTC. It codes for CASSRSGTGGGYTF. This chain links TRBV27 with TRBJ1-2, with 11 bases lining up with TRBD1. V was pared by 5 bases and J by 7 bases, with 6 bases of the junction left unmatched. The CDR3 consists of 14 residues. Germline CDR1 is MNHEY and CDR2 is SMNVEV (reference sequence).

This chain links TRBV5-5 with TRBJ2-7, with D tentatively TRBD2 (7 bases). The CDR3 has 16 amino acids. Germline loops: CDR1 SGHKS, CDR2 YYEKEE (reference sequence). Deletions cut 2 bases from V and 7 bases from J, with 22 bases between. The CDR3 loop reads CASSLGGARGSLEQYF. The CDR3 bases are TGTGCCAGCAGCTTAGGGGGGGCGAGGGGATCGCTTGAGCAGTACTTC.

This sequence joins TRBV15 and TRBJ2-1, with D maybe TRBD1 (6 bases). The V end lost 8 bases, the J end lost 0 bases, and 8 bases lay between the germline ends. Germline V gene lookup returns CDR1 LNHNV and CDR2 YYDKDF (reference sequence). The CDR3 extends over 13 amino acids. The DNA of the CDR3 is TGTGCCACCGGGGGCAGCTCCTACAATGAGCAGTTCTTC. Amino acids: CATGGSSYNEQFF. The whole variable domain, remainder taken from reference TRBV15 and TRBJ2-1, is DAMVIQNPRYQVTQFGKPVTLSCSQTLNHNVMYWYQQKSSQAPKLLFHYYDKDFNNEADTPDNFQSRRPNTSFCFLDIRSPGLGDTAMYLCATGGSSYNEQFFGPGTRLTVL.

The chain recombines TRBV7-9 with TRBJ1-2; D not certain. CDR1 SEHNR and CDR2 FQNEAQ come from the germline V gene (reference sequence). This CDR3 is 14 amino acids long. V was pared by 1 base and J by 4 bases, with 10 bases between. CDR3 sequence reads: CASSLGGSFYGYTF. CDR3 coding DNA: TGTGCCAGCAGCTTAGGCGGCAGTTTCTATGGCTACACCTTC.

This clone was seen only once. The chain couples TRBV11-1 to TRBJ2-7; 7 bases match TRBD2. The CDR3 sequence is 14 residues long. Germline loops: CDR1 SGHAT, CDR2 FQDESV (reference sequence). V lost 3 bases and J lost 1; bases outside the gene matches: 3. CDR3 in DNA: TGTGCCAGCAGCTTGGGGGGGTCTTCCTACGAGCAGTACTTC. Protein sequence: CASSLGGSSYEQYF.